The 11 T cell receptor beta chains given below trace back to one sample, sequenced in a study of cytomegalovirus exposure and HLA in healthy donors. Clones were read by immunoSEQ multiplex PCR, and TCRdb kept only the in-frame ones, dropping some. The table shows 95,000 to 120,000 clones, with about 85% occurring only once. Material: PBMCs. The receptors were sampled from a woman aged 18-35 years in good health and CMV-seronegative.

The V call is TRBV2, the J call TRBJ1-1; 8 positions match TRBD1. The CDR3 extends over 10 amino acids. Germline V gene sequence: CDR1 SNHLY, CDR2 FYNNEI. This chain's CDR3 is CSQGGAEAFF. In nucleotides, the CDR3 is TGTTCACAGGGGGGAGCTGAAGCTTTCTTT.

This chain joins TRBV6-4 and TRBJ1-2; 11 bases line up with TRBD1. Germline lookup yields CDR1 MRHNA and CDR2 SNTAGT. After removal of 6 bases from V and 8 bases from J, the junction contained 11 bases not matched to a gene. CDR3 length: 15 residues. CDR3 amino acids: CASREAGTGGGGYTF. CDR3 nucleotide sequence: TGTGCCAGCAGGGAAGCCGGGACAGGGGGAGGCGGCTACACCTTC.

The chain is built from TRBV2 and TRBJ2-7, with D tentatively TRBD1 (6 bases). This CDR3 is 11 amino acids long. CDR1 is SNHLY, CDR2 FYNNEI, per germline. V lost 5 bases to trimming and J lost 7 bases, with 9 bases between them. The CDR3 protein is CASSNREEQYF. The CDR3, as DNA: TGTGCCAGCAGTAACAGGGAGGAGCAGTACTTC.

The V call is TRBV11-2, the J call TRBJ2-5; 9 bases are shared with TRBD2. Germline loops: CDR1 SGHAT, CDR2 FQNNGV. V lost 5 bases, J lost 3 bases, and 10 bases stayed unmatched. CDR3 length: 16 residues. As DNA, the CDR3 is TGTGCCAGCAGCCCGAACCCTAGCGGGGAGGAAGAGACCCAGTACTTC. Amino acids: CASSPNPSGEEETQYF.

This clone has more than one count but fewer than ten. This rearrangement joins TRBV5-4 to TRBJ2-7; 8 positions match TRBD1. The CDR3 sequence is 13 residues long. The germline V gene has CDR1 SGHNT and CDR2 YYREEE (reference sequence). Trimming removed 7 bases from V and 6 bases from J; junction bases left unmatched: 9. The CDR3 sequence: CASSQGARGEQYF. The CDR3 DNA reads as TGTGCCAGCTCGCAGGGGGCGCGGGGCGAGCAGTACTTC. The full variable domain, in which reference TRBV5-4 and TRBJ2-7 provide the parts outside the CDR3, is ETGVTQSPTHLIKTRGQQVTLRCSSQSGHNTVSWYQQALGQGPQFIFQYYREEENGRGNFPPRFSGLQFPNYSSELNVNALELDDSALYLCASSQGARGEQYFGPGTRLTVT.

In this sample, this clone is medium-sized. The V gene is TRBV25-1, the J gene TRBJ2-7; TRBD1 might be the D (6 bases). The CDR3 covers 14 residues. The germline gives CDR1 MGHDK, CDR2 SYGVNS. V was trimmed by 3 bases and J by 6 bases, leaving 15 bases between them. CDR3 residues: CASSDRDKAGEQYF. The CDR3 nucleotides are TGTGCCAGCAGTGACCGGGACAAGGCCGGCGAGCAGTACTTC.

J is TRBJ1-5 and V is TRBV5-8, with 8 bases lining up with TRBD1. The germline CDR1 and CDR2 sequences are SGHTS and YDEGEE. This CDR3 is built from 15 residues. After removal of 3 bases from V and 1 base from J, the junction contained 3 bases not matched to a gene. CDR3 in DNA: TGTGCCAGCAGCTCCCGGGACAGGAGCAATCAGCCCCAGCATTTT. Translating gives CASSSRDRSNQPQHF.

This chain joins TRBV30 and TRBJ1-1; D uncertain. The CDR3 length is 12 residues. The V gene lost 5 bases and the J gene lost 2 bases, with 9 bases spanning the gap. Germline values: CDR1 GTSNPN, CDR2 SVGIG (reference sequence). CDR3 in amino acids: CAWGRANTEAFF. The CDR3 bases are TGTGCCTGGGGGCGGGCAAACACTGAAGCTTTCTTT.

J is TRBJ1-6 and V is TRBV5-1; maybe TRBD1 (5 bases). Germline CDR1 and CDR2: SGHRS and YFSETQ. Trimming took 4 bases from V and 0 from J, leaving 17 bases between them. This CDR3 has 18 amino acids. CDR3 loop: CASSQTVGGNSYNSPLHF. CDR3 DNA: TGCGCCAGCAGCCAGACCGTGGGGGGAAACTCCTATAATTCACCCCTCCACTTT.

V gene TRBV7-3 combines with J gene TRBJ2-3, with TRBD2 identical over 11 bases. The trim removed 3 bases at V and 2 bases at J, leaving 4 bases unmatched. The germline V gene encodes CDR1 SGHTA and CDR2 FQGTGA. The CDR3 is 16 residues long. In DNA, the CDR3 is TGTGCCAGCAGCTTTTTAGCGGGGGGGTACACAGATACGCAGTATTTT. This gives the protein CASSFLAGGYTDTQYF.

The chain has TRBV19 and TRBJ1-1, with 11 bases aligning to TRBD1. Per the germline V gene, CDR1 is LNHDA and CDR2 is SQIVND (reference sequence). After removal of 6 bases from V and 11 bases from J, the junction contained 8 bases not matched to a gene. CDR3 length equals 13 residues. CDR3 nucleotides: TGTGCCAGTAGGGGAGGACAGGGGGCGCGTGCTTTCTTT. It is translated as CASRGGQGARAFF.